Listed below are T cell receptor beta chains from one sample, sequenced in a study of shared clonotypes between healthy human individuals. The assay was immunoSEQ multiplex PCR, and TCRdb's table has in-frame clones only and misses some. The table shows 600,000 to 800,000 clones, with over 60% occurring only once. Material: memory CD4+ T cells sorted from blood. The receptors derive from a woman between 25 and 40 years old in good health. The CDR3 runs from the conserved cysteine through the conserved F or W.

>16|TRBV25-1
CASTVPGGRADETQYF
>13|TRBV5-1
CASSVRVNIEQFF
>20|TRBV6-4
CASSPSRGAGFSRNTGELFF
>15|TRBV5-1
CASSLAQAGGYGYTF
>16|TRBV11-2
CASSPQGAQDTGELFF
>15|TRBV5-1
CASSPPGGASDTQYF
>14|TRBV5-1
CATGWGTNTGELFF
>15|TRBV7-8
CASSPTTSVAYEQYF
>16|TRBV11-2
CASSLGLAGDGDTQYF
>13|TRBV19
CASSIQVATEAFF
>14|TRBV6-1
CASQRTSGTDTQYF
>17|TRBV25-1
CASSESAGSSSYNEQFF
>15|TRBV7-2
CASSPNSGRRGEQYF
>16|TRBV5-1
CASSLEASGRSYEQYF
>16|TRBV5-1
CASSLGLGRTYNEQFF
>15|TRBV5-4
CASTPQLAEDNEQFF
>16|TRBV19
CASSIVAGRVGEKLFF
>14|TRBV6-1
CASTGGTSVREQFF
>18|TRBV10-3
CAISAAKGGRTPGTEAFF
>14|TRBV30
CASFRRSMNTEAFF
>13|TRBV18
CASSLRQLDEQYF
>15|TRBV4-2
CASSQVGQGTDTQYF
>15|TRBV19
CASSISTGGPNIQYF
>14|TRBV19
CASSIPTANYGYTF
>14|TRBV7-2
CASGDNHRKTEAFF
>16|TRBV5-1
CASSLTPAGEPGELFF